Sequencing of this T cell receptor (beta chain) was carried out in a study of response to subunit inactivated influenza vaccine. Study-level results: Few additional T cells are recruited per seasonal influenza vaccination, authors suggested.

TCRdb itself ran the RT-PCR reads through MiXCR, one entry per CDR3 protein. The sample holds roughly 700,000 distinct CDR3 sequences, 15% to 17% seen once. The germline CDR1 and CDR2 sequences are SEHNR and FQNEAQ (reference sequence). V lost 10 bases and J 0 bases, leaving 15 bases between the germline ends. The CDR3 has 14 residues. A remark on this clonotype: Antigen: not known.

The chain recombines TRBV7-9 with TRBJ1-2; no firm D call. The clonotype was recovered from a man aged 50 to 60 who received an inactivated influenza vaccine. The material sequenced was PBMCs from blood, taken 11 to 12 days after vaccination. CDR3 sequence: CATLPGQANYGYTF. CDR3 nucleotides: TGTGCCACCCTTCCCGGGCAAGCTAACTATGGCTACACCTTC. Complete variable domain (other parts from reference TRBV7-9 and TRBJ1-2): DTGVSQNPRHKITKRGQNVTFRCDPISEHNRLYWYRQTLGQGPEFLTYFQNEAQLEKSRLLSDRFSAERPKGSFSTLEIQRTEQGDSAMYLCATLPGQANYGYTFGSGTRLTVV.